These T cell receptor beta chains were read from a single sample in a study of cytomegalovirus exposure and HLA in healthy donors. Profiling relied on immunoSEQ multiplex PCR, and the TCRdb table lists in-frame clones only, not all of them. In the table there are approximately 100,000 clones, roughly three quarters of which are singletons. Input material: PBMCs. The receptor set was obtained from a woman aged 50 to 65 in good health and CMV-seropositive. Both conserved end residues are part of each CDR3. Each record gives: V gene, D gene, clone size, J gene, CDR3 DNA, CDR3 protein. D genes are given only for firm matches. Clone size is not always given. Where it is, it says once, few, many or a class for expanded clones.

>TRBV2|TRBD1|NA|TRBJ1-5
TGTGCCAGCCAGGGACAGTCAGGCAATCAGCCCCAGCATTTT
CASQGQSGNQPQHF
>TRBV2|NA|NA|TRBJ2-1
TGTGCCAGCAGTGAAGAACTAGCCGAGTGGAATGAGCAGTTCTTC
CASSEELAEWNEQFF
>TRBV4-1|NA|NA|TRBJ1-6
TGCGCCAGCAGCCAAGGGAACGACGGGAATTCACCCCTCCACTTT
CASSQGNDGNSPLHF
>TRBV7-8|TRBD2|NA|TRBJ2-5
TGTGCCAGCAGCTCACTAGCGGGAGGGTTGGGGGAGACCCAGTACTTC
CASSSLAGGLGETQYF
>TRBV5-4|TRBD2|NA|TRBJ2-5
TGTGCCAGCAGCGCCGCCGGGACTAGCGCCCAGGGGCAAGAGACCCAGTACTTC
CASSAAGTSAQGQETQYF
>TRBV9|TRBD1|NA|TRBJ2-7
TGTGCCAGCAGCCCCACGGGGACAGGGGGCTCCTACGAGCAGTACTTC
CASSPTGTGGSYEQYF
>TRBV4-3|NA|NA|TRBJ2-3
TGCGCCAGCAGCCAAGAGTGGGGGGACTTTTACAACACAGATACGCAGTATTTT
CASSQEWGDFYNTDTQYF
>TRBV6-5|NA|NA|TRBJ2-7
TGTGCCAGCAGTCCGTCGGGACACTTTTCCTACGAGCAGTACTTC
CASSPSGHFSYEQYF
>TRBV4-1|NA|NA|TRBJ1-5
TGCGCCAGCAGCCAAACTGTAATCAGGAACAATCCGGATTTT
CASSQTVIRNNPDF
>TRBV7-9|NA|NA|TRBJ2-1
TGTGCCAGCAGCTCAAACTACAATGAGCAGTTCTTC
CASSSNYNEQFF
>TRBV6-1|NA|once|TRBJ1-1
TGTGCCAGCACCCCCCAGACGGGAACAATTGAAGCTTTCTTT
CASTPQTGTIEAFF
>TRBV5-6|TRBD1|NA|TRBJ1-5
TGTGCCAGCAGCGGGACAGGTTTCAATCAGCCCCAGCATTTT
CASSGTGFNQPQHF
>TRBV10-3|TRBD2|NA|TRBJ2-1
TGTGCCATCGGAGGTAGTGGCGGGAGCTCCTACAATGAGCAGTTCTTC
CAIGGSGGSSYNEQFF
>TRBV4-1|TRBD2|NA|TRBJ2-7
TGCGCCAGCAGCCAAGCTACTAGCGGGGGGACCTACGAGCAGTACTTC
CASSQATSGGTYEQYF
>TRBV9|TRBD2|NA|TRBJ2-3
TGTGCCAGCAGCGTAGGACTAGCGGGAGCAGATACGCAGTATTTT
CASSVGLAGADTQYF
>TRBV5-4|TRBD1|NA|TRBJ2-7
TGTGCCAGCAGCCCAAGGACAGGGCCCCACTCCTACGAGCAGTACTTC
CASSPRTGPHSYEQYF
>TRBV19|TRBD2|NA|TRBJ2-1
TGTGCCAGTAGTCCTGGACTAGCGGGGGGGCCCTCCTACAATGAGCAGTTCTTC
CASSPGLAGGPSYNEQFF
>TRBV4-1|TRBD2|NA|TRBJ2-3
TGCGCCAGCAGCCAAGGGCTAGCGGGGGGGCGAGATACGCAGTATTTT
CASSQGLAGGRDTQYF
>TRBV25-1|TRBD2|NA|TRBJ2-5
TGTGCCAGCAGTGAATATGGTAGCGGGAGTAACGTAGAGACCCAGTACTTC
CASSEYGSGSNVETQYF
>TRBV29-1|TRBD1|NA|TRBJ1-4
TGCAGCGTTCCCGGGACAGGGGGCAGGGCTAATGAAAAACTGTTTTTT
CSVPGTGGRANEKLFF
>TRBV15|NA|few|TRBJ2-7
TGTGCCACCAGCAGGGAACAGGGTTGGGAGCAGTACTTC
CATSREQGWEQYF
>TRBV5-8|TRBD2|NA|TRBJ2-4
TGTGCCAGCAGCTTAAGAGCGGGAGGGTGGGCCAAAAACAGTCAGTACTTC
CASSLRAGGWAKNSQYF
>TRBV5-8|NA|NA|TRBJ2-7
TGTGCCAGCAGCTTCCGGGAGCCGTCCTACGAGCAGTACTTC
CASSFREPSYEQYF
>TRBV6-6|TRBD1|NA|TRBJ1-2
TGTGCCAGCAGTCGGGACAGGGCTACAAATAACTATGGCTACACCTTC
CASSRDRATNNYGYTF
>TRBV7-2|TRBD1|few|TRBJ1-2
TGTGCCAGCAGCTTCCCGGGACAGGGAAATAGCTACACCTTC
CASSFPGQGNSYTF
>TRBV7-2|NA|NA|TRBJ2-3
TGTGCCAGCAGCTTAGCGCATCGGTTTGATACGCAGTATTTT
CASSLAHRFDTQYF
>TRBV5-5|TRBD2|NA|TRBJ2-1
TGTGCCAGCAGCTTGGGGGGACTAGCGGGAGCCTACAATGAGCAGTTCTTC
CASSLGGLAGAYNEQFF
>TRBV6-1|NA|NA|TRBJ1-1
TGTGCCAGCAGTGAAGGCTACAGCCGCATGAACACTGAAGCTTTCTTT
CASSEGYSRMNTEAFF
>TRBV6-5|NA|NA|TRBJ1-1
TGTGCCAGCACTCCCACGGGCGGGGACGGTAGGGCTTTCTTT
CASTPTGGDGRAFF
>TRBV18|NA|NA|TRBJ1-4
TGTGCCAGCTCACCACCAATCGGGGGAATAGGTGAAAAACTGTTTTTT
CASSPPIGGIGEKLFF
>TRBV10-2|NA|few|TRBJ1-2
TGCGCCAGCAGTTTTACAGCCTATGGCTACACCTTC
CASSFTAYGYTF
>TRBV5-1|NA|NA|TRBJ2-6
TGCGCCAGCAGCTTGGACCGTCCTCCCTCTGGGGCCAACGGCCTGACTTTC
CASSLDRPPSGANGLTF
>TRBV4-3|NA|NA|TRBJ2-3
TGCGCCAGCAGCCAAGAACGGGCAGATACGCAGTATTTT
CASSQERADTQYF
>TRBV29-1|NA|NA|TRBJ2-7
TGCAGCGTTAAAGTCGACAGCTCCTACGAGCAGTACTTC
CSVKVDSSYEQYF
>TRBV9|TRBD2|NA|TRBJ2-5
TGTGCCAGCAGCGTAGGGGGGGGCCAAGAGACCCAGTACTTC
CASSVGGGQETQYF
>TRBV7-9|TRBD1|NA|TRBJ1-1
TGTGCCAGCAGCCGACAGGGGAACACTGAAGCTTTCTTT
CASSRQGNTEAFF
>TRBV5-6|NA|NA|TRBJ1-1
TGTGCCAGCAGGTTTACCGCCAGGGAGGGCACTGAAGCTTTCTTT
CASRFTAREGTEAFF
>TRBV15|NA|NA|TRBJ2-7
TGTGCCACCAGCAGAGAGGGACTCGAGCAGTACTTC
CATSREGLEQYF
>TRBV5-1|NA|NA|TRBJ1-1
TGCGCCAGCAGGGTAGAGACTGAAGCTTTCTTT
CASRVETEAFF
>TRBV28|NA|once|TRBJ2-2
TGTGCCAGCAGCCTATGGGGGGTCGGGGAGCTGTTTTTT
CASSLWGVGELFF
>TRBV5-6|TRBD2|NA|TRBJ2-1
TGTGCCAGCAGCTTGGTAGGGAGTAGCGGGAGGAAGCAGTTCTTC
CASSLVGSSGRKQFF
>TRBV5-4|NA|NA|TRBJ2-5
TGTGCCAGCAGCTTGGACGGGGGCCAAGAGACCCAGTACTTC
CASSLDGGQETQYF
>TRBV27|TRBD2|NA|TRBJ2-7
TGTGCCAGCAGTCACATCCCGGCCAGCGGGAGTTCCTACGAGCAGTACTTC
CASSHIPASGSSYEQYF
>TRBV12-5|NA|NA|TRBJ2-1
TGTGCTAGTGGTTTGGTACTAGAGGGACAATACTACAATGAGCAGTTCTTC
CASGLVLEGQYYNEQFF
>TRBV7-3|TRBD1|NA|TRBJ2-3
TGTGCCAGCAGCTTAAACCCCACGGGACAGGGGGCGGATACGCAGTATTTT
CASSLNPTGQGADTQYF
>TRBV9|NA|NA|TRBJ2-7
TGTGCCAGCAGCGCGTCCTACGAGCAGTACTTC
CASSASYEQYF
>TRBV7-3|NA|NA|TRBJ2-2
TGTGCCAGCAGCCCCGGTTGGGGGGAGCTGTTTTTT
CASSPGWGELFF
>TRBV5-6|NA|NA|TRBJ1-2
TGTGCCAGCAGCTTGGAACTGGGCGGCTACACCTTC
CASSLELGGYTF
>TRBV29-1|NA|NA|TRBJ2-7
TGCAGCGTTGCAACGGTCTACGAGCAGTACTTC
CSVATVYEQYF
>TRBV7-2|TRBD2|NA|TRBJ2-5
TGTGCCAGCAGCTTAGCGCCGGGACTAGCGGGGGATCCCCAAGAGACCCAGTACTTC
CASSLAPGLAGDPQETQYF
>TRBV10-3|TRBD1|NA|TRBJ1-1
TGTGCCATCACCCGGACAGGGGGCGAAGCTTTCTTT
CAITRTGGEAFF
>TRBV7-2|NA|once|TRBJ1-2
TGTGCCAGCAGCTTCTGGGGAGCATATGGCTACACCTTC
CASSFWGAYGYTF
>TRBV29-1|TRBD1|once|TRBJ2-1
TGCAGCGGCCGACAGGGGGCATACAATGAGCAGTTCTTC
CSGRQGAYNEQFF
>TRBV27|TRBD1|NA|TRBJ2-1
TGTGCCAGCAGTTTAATAACGACAGGGGGCATACATGAGCAGTTCTTC
CASSLITTGGIHEQFF
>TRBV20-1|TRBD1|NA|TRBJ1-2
TGCAGTGCCGGGACAGGGGGACAGAACACCTTC
CSAGTGGQNTF
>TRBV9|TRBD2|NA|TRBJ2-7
TGTGCCAGCAGCCCGGGACTAGCCTTCTACGAGCAGTACTTC
CASSPGLAFYEQYF
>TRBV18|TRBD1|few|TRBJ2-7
TGTGCCAGCTCACCAGAGACAGGGGGTGGCGAGCAGTACTTC
CASSPETGGGEQYF